The 26 T cell receptor beta chains below all came from one sample that was sequenced in a study of blood T cell repertoires in COVID-19. Only in-frame clones appear in the TCRdb table, and some are missing; sequencing was by immunoSEQ multiplex PCR. The table shows 100,000 to 110,000 clones, with about 84% occurring only once. Sequenced material: peripheral blood. These receptors originate from a human donor in a cohort sampled during active COVID-19.

The rearrangement uses TRBV30 and TRBJ2-7; the D gene is possibly TRBD2 (6 bases). The CDR3 has 14 residues. Between the trimmed V and J ends, which lost 3 bases and 4 bases, there was a span of 16 bases. Germline V gives CDR1 GTSNPN, CDR2 SVGIG (reference sequence). DNA of the CDR3: TGTGCCTGGAGGGGACCCGGGACTGCGTACGAGCAGTACTTC. The encoded protein is CAWRGPGTAYEQYF.

The genes are TRBV4-1 and TRBJ2-3; D is uncertain. Between the trimmed V and J ends, which lost 0 bases and 0 bases, there was a span of 10 bases. CDR1 and CDR2 (germline): MGHRA, YSYEKL. The CDR3 runs to 16 residues. This chain's CDR3 is CASSQETSSSTDTQYF. The CDR3 nucleotides are TGCGCCAGCAGCCAAGAAACATCGTCTAGCACAGATACGCAGTATTTT.

V is TRBV18 and J is TRBJ1-5; 10 bases match TRBD1. This CDR3 comprises 15 residues. With V trimmed by 3 bases and J by 4 bases, 3 bases remained unmatched. Per the germline V gene, CDR1 is KGHSH and CDR2 is LQKENI. The CDR3 loop reads CASSPWGQGNQPQHF. CDR3 nucleotides: TGTGCCAGCTCACCTTGGGGACAGGGGAATCAGCCCCAGCATTTT.

The J gene is TRBJ1-1, the V gene TRBV20-1, with 7 bases lining up with TRBD1. The CDR3 sequence is 11 residues long. Trimming took 2 bases from V and 11 from J; bases not matched to a gene: 5. Germline CDR1 DFQATT, CDR2 SNEGSKA (reference sequence). CDR3 coding DNA: TGCAGTGCTAGACAGGGGGGAATGGCTTTCTTT. Its translation is CSARQGGMAFF.

This chain links TRBV6-2 or TRBV6-3 with TRBJ1-1, with D possibly matching TRBD1 (6 bases). The germline V gene encodes CDR1 MNHEY and CDR2 SVGEGT. This CDR3 contains 12 residues. Trimming cost V 6 bases and J 4 bases, with 9 bases left between them. The CDR3 bases are TGTGCCAGCAGCCTACAGGGCACTGAAGCTTTCTTT. Translated: CASSLQGTEAFF.

The chain links TRBV9 to TRBJ2-2, with 10 bases lining up with TRBD2. V lost 1 base to trimming and J lost 1 base; unmatched junction nucleotides: 7. The germline CDR1 and CDR2 sequences are SGDLS and YYNGEE. The CDR3 extends over 18 amino acids. CDR3 protein: CASSVRLAGVKNTGELFF. The CDR3 DNA sequence: TGTGCCAGCAGCGTAAGGCTAGCGGGGGTGAAGAACACCGGGGAGCTGTTTTTT.

The CDR3: CASSQHGQGHGYTF. CDR3 nucleotide sequence: TGTGCCAGCAGCCAACACGGACAGGGGCACGGCTACACCTTC. The chain carries TRBV3-1 (or the pseudogene TRBV3-2) and TRBJ1-2; TRBD1 agrees at 9 bases. V lost 2 bases to trimming and J lost 8 bases; unmatched junction nucleotides: 6. Germline V gene data show CDR1 as LGHDT and CDR2 as YNNKEL (reference sequence). The CDR3 covers 14 residues.

The chain employs TRBV2 and TRBJ2-7; D is unclear. This CDR3 comprises 11 residues. CDR1 SNHLY and CDR2 FYNNEI come from the germline V gene. The V end was cut by 10 bases, the J end by 0 bases, with 7 bases between. CDR3 sequence: CAITVSYEQYF. CDR3 bases: TGTGCCATAACTGTCTCCTACGAGCAGTACTTC.

The chain employs TRBV6-1 and TRBJ2-6; TRBD2 agrees at 7 bases. Per germline, CDR1 MNHNS and CDR2 SASEGT. Unmatched junction bases numbered 7, after V lost 3 bases and J lost 5 bases. The CDR3 length is 16 residues. CDR3 residues: CASSENHGGWANVLTF. In DNA form, the CDR3 reads TGTGCCAGCAGTGAGAATCACGGGGGGTGGGCCAACGTCCTGACTTTC.

This clone was counted a single time. The chain links TRBV7-9 to TRBJ1-1; the match to TRBD1 covers 7 bases. The CDR3 covers 14 residues. V shed 0 bases, J shed 10 bases, and the junction held 8 bases outside the gene matches. The germline V gene has CDR1 SEHNR and CDR2 FQNEAQ (reference sequence). The CDR3 protein is CASSLAYRGGGAFF. For the CDR3, the DNA is TGTGCCAGCAGCTTAGCTTACAGGGGCGGAGGAGCTTTCTTT. Supplemented by reference TRBV7-9 and TRBJ1-1, the full variable domain reads DTGVSQNPRHKITKRGQNVTFRCDPISEHNRLYWYRQTLGQGPEFLTYFQNEAQLEKSRLLSDRFSAERPKGSFSTLEIQRTEQGDSAMYLCASSLAYRGGGAFFGQGTRLTVV.

The V call is TRBV12-3 or TRBV12-4, the J call TRBJ1-5, with D unresolved. This CDR3 is 13 amino acids long. V gave up 3 bases and J gave up 4 bases, with 7 bases separating them. The CDR3 loop reads CASSFESNQPQHF. As DNA, the CDR3 is TGTGCCAGCAGTTTTGAGTCGAATCAGCCCCAGCATTTT.

V and J are TRBV20-1 and TRBJ1-4, with no clear D. The CDR3 covers 13 residues. Trimming removed 3 bases at V and 8 bases at J, with 13 bases between. The germline CDR1 and CDR2 sequences are DFQATT and SNEGSKA (reference sequence). The CDR3 DNA reads as TGCAGTGCTAGTGTTGGCGGAGGGGAAAAACTGTTTTTT. Its protein product is CSASVGGGEKLFF.

The rearrangement links TRBV7-9 to TRBJ1-2; 9 nucleotides agree with TRBD1. The CDR3 contains 13 residues. The V gene end was trimmed by 5 bases and the J gene end by 7 bases; junction bases not matched to a gene: 5. The germline gives CDR1 SEHNR, CDR2 FQNEAQ (reference sequence). The CDR3 DNA reads TGTGCCAGCAGCCTGGGACAGGGCTCTGGCTACACCTTC. Protein sequence: CASSLGQGSGYTF. Complete variable domain (other parts from reference TRBV7-9 and TRBJ1-2): DTGVSQNPRHKITKRGQNVTFRCDPISEHNRLYWYRQTLGQGPEFLTYFQNEAQLEKSRLLSDRFSAERPKGSFSTLEIQRTEQGDSAMYLCASSLGQGSGYTFGSGTRLTVV.

This sequence joins TRBV6-5 and TRBJ2-1, with 10 bases that match TRBD2. This CDR3 contains 16 residues. After removal of 0 bases from V and 6 bases from J, the junction contained 5 bases not matched to a gene. CDR1 is MNHEY and CDR2 is SVGAGI in the germline V gene. This CDR3 reads CASSYSKSGRANEQFF. The CDR3 coding sequence is TGTGCCAGCAGTTACTCGAAAAGCGGGAGGGCCAATGAGCAGTTCTTC.

The chain has TRBV13 and TRBJ1-1, with TRBD1 as a possible D gene (5 bases). The CDR3 totals 16 residues. Germline assignment: CDR1 PRHDT and CDR2 FYEKMQ (reference sequence). Trimming pared 5 bases from V and 1 base from J, leaving 17 bases between. Here the CDR3 DNA reads TGTGCCAGCAGCCATGTCACAGGAAAACCGAACACTGAAGCTTTCTTT. The encoded protein is CASSHVTGKPNTEAFF.

This sequence joins TRBV7-2 and TRBJ2-7; 8 nucleotides agree with TRBD1. Looked up from germline, CDR1 is SGHTA and CDR2 is FQGNSA. The CDR3 loop spans 13 amino acids. The V gene end was trimmed by 8 bases and the J gene end by 5 bases; junction bases not matched to a gene: 8. DNA for the CDR3: TGTGCCAGCTCGGGACAGGCTGCCCACGAGCAGTACTTC. Its translation: CASSGQAAHEQYF.

The chain combines TRBV5-6 with TRBJ2-7, with TRBD2 matching over 7 bases. Trimming at V came to 1 base and at J to 5 bases, leaving 9 bases not matched to a gene. The CDR3 is made up of 15 amino acids. Germline CDR1 is SGHDT and CDR2 is YYEEEE. The CDR3 sequence is CASSLIAGTIHEQYF. In DNA form, the CDR3 reads TGTGCCAGCAGCTTGATAGCGGGTACAATCCACGAGCAGTACTTC.

This chain links TRBV6-5 with TRBJ2-1; 8 nucleotides agree with TRBD1. This CDR3 has 13 amino acids. V dropped 5 bases and J dropped 12; count of bases not matched to a gene: 9. Germline V gives CDR1 MNHEY, CDR2 SVGAGI. CDR3 sequence reads: CASSPGTGLGQFF. Here the CDR3 DNA reads TGTGCCAGCAGTCCCGGGACAGGATTAGGGCAGTTCTTC.

This chain connects TRBV11-2 to TRBJ1-3; D is uncertain. The germline V gene has CDR1 SGHAT and CDR2 FQNNGV. The CDR3 is 15 residues long. V was clipped by 1 base and J by 1 base, with 8 bases between them. The CDR3 loop reads CASSLVSRSGNTIYF. The CDR3 bases are TGTGCCAGCAGCTTAGTATCTAGGTCTGGAAACACCATATATTTT.

This clone was detected a few times. The J gene is TRBJ2-7, the V gene TRBV5-1; 8 bases are shared with TRBD1. CDR3 length: 15 amino acids. Germline CDR1 reads SGHRS; CDR2 reads YFSETQ. With 4 bases clipped from V and 0 bases from J, the junction kept 6 bases outside the gene matches. The CDR3 is CASSTGQVSSYEQYF. CDR3 in DNA: TGCGCCAGCAGCACGGGACAGGTGAGCTCCTACGAGCAGTACTTC.

This clone came up once. The V gene is TRBV30, the J gene TRBJ1-3, with TRBD1 matching over 7 bases. This CDR3 comprises 14 residues. The V and J ends lost 4 bases and 2 bases, in that order; junction bases with no gene match: 5. Germline V gene sequence: CDR1 GTSNPN, CDR2 SVGIG (reference sequence). The CDR3 sequence: CAWKETGPGNTIYF. In DNA, the CDR3 is TGTGCCTGGAAAGAGACAGGGCCTGGAAACACCATATATTTT.

This clone has a single count. This chain joins TRBV7-2 and TRBJ1-2; no clear D. The V gene lost 2 bases and the J gene lost 4 bases, with 11 bases spanning the gap. The CDR3 consists of 14 residues. Germline V gene sequence: CDR1 SGHTA, CDR2 FQGNSA. CDR3 in DNA: TGTGCCAGCAGCTTACTCCCAGGTACCTATGGCTACACCTTC. Translating gives CASSLLPGTYGYTF.

This sequence joins TRBV7-2 and TRBJ1-2; the match to TRBD1 covers 7 bases. The CDR3 contains 15 residues. V trimming: 0 bases; J trimming: 4 bases; junction bases outside the gene matches: 5. The germline V gene has CDR1 SGHTA and CDR2 FQGNSA. CDR3: CASSLAAGGLYGYTF. CDR3 DNA: TGTGCCAGCAGCTTAGCGGCAGGGGGGCTCTATGGCTACACCTTC.

This clone was observed a few times. V and J are TRBV18 and TRBJ1-5; 8 nucleotides align to TRBD1. Germline V CDR1 and CDR2: KGHSH, LQKENI. This CDR3 has 14 residues. The ends lost 6 bases at V and 2 bases at J; junction bases unmatched: 3. CDR3 in DNA: TGTGCCAGCTCCTCGGACAGGGGCAATCAGCCCCAGCATTTT. It translates to CASSSDRGNQPQHF. Drawing the rest from reference TRBV18 and TRBJ1-5, the complete variable domain is NAGVMQNPRHLVRRRGQEARLRCSPMKGHSHVYWYRQLPEEGLKFMVYLQKENIIDESGMPKERFSAEFPKEGPSILRIQQVVRGDSAAYFCASSSDRGNQPQHFGDGTRLSIL.

The V and J genes are TRBV6-5 and TRBJ1-2, with 9 bases matching TRBD1. The junction had 13 bases not matched to a gene; V was cut back by 6 bases and J by 8 bases. Looked up from germline, CDR1 is MNHEY and CDR2 is SVGAGI. CDR3 length equals 15 residues. This CDR3 is CASRETGTGFLGYTF. In nucleotides, the CDR3 is TGTGCCAGCAGGGAGACCGGGACAGGGTTTTTAGGCTACACCTTC.

V usage is TRBV6-5 and J usage is TRBJ2-7; 8 bases agree with TRBD1. J lost 7 bases, V lost 1 base, and 3 bases had no gene match. Germline V gene sequence: CDR1 MNHEY, CDR2 SVGAGI. The CDR3 loop spans 13 amino acids. The CDR3 nucleotides are TGTGCCAGCAGTTACTTTCAGGGGGCTGAGCAGTACTTC. It specifies CASSYFQGAEQYF.